These T cell receptor beta chains were read from a single sample in a study of blood T cell repertoires in COVID-19. Libraries were prepared by immunoSEQ multiplex PCR; TCRdb keeps only in-frame clonotypes and omits some of them. The sample gives 200,000 to 250,000 clones, around 83% of which show up once; approximately 10% is in the top ten. Sequencing input: peripheral blood. These receptors were obtained from a man between 45 and 60 years old with active or convalescent COVID-19. CDR3s include the opening cysteine and the closing phenylalanine or tryptophan. Each record gives: clone size, J gene, D gene, CDR3 length, V gene, CDR3 DNA, CDR3 protein. D genes are given only for firm matches. Size is omitted from some rows. Given values are once, few, many or a class for expanded clones.

clone size: NA; J gene: TRBJ1-1; D gene: TRBD1; CDR3 length: 15; V gene: TRBV4-1; CDR3 DNA: TGCGCCAGCAGCCAAGGGGACAGGGTGAACACTGAAGCTTTCTTT; CDR3 protein: CASSQGDRVNTEAFF
clone size: once; J gene: TRBJ1-3; D gene: NA; CDR3 length: 14; V gene: TRBV5-5; CDR3 DNA: TGTGCCAGCAGCCCCGTATATTCTGGAAACACCATATATTTT; CDR3 protein: CASSPVYSGNTIYF
clone size: NA; J gene: TRBJ1-2; D gene: TRBD1; CDR3 length: 14; V gene: TRBV3-1/TRBV3-2; CDR3 DNA: TGTGCCAGCAGCCGGGACAGGGGGATCTATGGCTACACCTTC; CDR3 protein: CASSRDRGIYGYTF
clone size: NA; J gene: TRBJ2-2; D gene: TRBD1; CDR3 length: 15; V gene: TRBV10-2; CDR3 DNA: TGCGCCAGCATCTTGACAGGGGCGAACACCGGGGAGCTGTTTTTT; CDR3 protein: CASILTGANTGELFF
clone size: once; J gene: TRBJ1-3; D gene: NA; CDR3 length: 15; V gene: TRBV10-1; CDR3 DNA: TGCGCCAGCAGTCCCATGGGCCACTCTGGAAACACCATATATTTT; CDR3 protein: CASSPMGHSGNTIYF
clone size: NA; J gene: TRBJ2-6; D gene: NA; CDR3 length: 14; V gene: TRBV30; CDR3 DNA: TGTGCCTGGACTCAGGGTACTGGGGCCAACGTCCTGACTTTC; CDR3 protein: CAWTQGTGANVLTF
clone size: NA; J gene: TRBJ2-1; D gene: TRBD2; CDR3 length: 14; V gene: TRBV7-3; CDR3 DNA: TGTGCCAGCAGCTTTAGCGGGGGAGGAAATGAGCAGTTCTTC; CDR3 protein: CASSFSGGGNEQFF
clone size: NA; J gene: TRBJ2-3; D gene: NA; CDR3 length: 15; V gene: TRBV4-3; CDR3 DNA: TGCGCCAGCAGCCAAGTCGGTGCGGGCACAGATACGCAGTATTTT; CDR3 protein: CASSQVGAGTDTQYF
clone size: NA; J gene: TRBJ2-1; D gene: TRBD1; CDR3 length: 11; V gene: TRBV12-3/TRBV12-4; CDR3 DNA: TGTGCCAGCAGTTGGACAGGGGAGCAGTTCTTC; CDR3 protein: CASSWTGEQFF
clone size: NA; J gene: TRBJ2-3; D gene: TRBD1; CDR3 length: 18; V gene: TRBV4-1; CDR3 DNA: TGCGCCAGCAGCCAGGGCCCGGGACAGGGGATGAGCACAGATACGCAGTATTTT; CDR3 protein: CASSQGPGQGMSTDTQYF
clone size: NA; J gene: TRBJ2-3; D gene: NA; CDR3 length: 14; V gene: TRBV9; CDR3 DNA: TGTGCCAGCAGTACTCTCCCTAGCACAGATACGCAGTATTTT; CDR3 protein: CASSTLPSTDTQYF
clone size: NA; J gene: TRBJ1-5; D gene: TRBD1; CDR3 length: 14; V gene: TRBV6-5; CDR3 DNA: TGTGCCAGCAGTTCCTTCGGACAGGGCCAGCCCCAGCATTTT; CDR3 protein: CASSSFGQGQPQHF
clone size: NA; J gene: TRBJ1-6; D gene: NA; CDR3 length: 16; V gene: TRBV5-4; CDR3 DNA: TGTGCCAGCAGCTTCTTTGTCGAGGTAGCGGATTCACCCCTCCACTTT; CDR3 protein: CASSFFVEVADSPLHF
clone size: once; J gene: TRBJ1-1; D gene: NA; CDR3 length: 14; V gene: TRBV4-2; CDR3 DNA: TGTGCCAGCAGCCAAGTAGGAGGAGGAATTGAAGCTTTCTTT; CDR3 protein: CASSQVGGGIEAFF
clone size: few; J gene: TRBJ1-1; D gene: TRBD1; CDR3 length: 15; V gene: TRBV2; CDR3 DNA: TGTGCCAGCAGAGAAATCAGGGGGTGGTACACTGAAGCTTTCTTT; CDR3 protein: CASREIRGWYTEAFF
clone size: NA; J gene: TRBJ2-2; D gene: NA; CDR3 length: 16; V gene: TRBV6-1; CDR3 DNA: TGTGCCAGCAGTGAGCGAGGATGGGCGAACACCGGGGAGCTGTTTTTT; CDR3 protein: CASSERGWANTGELFF
clone size: once; J gene: TRBJ2-1; D gene: TRBD2; CDR3 length: 18; V gene: TRBV7-2; CDR3 DNA: TGTGCCAGCAGCCCAGTCTCCCCCTCGGGACTAGTTATCAATGAGCAGTTCTTC; CDR3 protein: CASSPVSPSGLVINEQFF